This T cell receptor beta chain was recovered during a study of PD-1 blockade in classical Hodgkin lymphoma. Patients all relapsed after autologous stem cell transplantation, and there was variation in brentuximab vedotin exposure. The study isolated CD8+ T cells from thawed PBMCs by magnetic negative selection. This CDR3 region has 14 residues. V lost 8 bases and J lost 0, with 13 bases in between. CDR1 is MNHNS and CDR2 is SASEGT in the germline V gene. The method was immunoSEQ multiplex PCR; TCRdb's version includes in-frame clones alone and lacks a portion of them. The data contain approximately 2,800 clones, roughly 70% of them singletons. A remark on this clone: Its cognate antigen is unknown.

Study outcomes and limitations: There was a significant rise in CD4+ TCR diversity by C4D1, with no such rise for CD8+. Lower baseline TCR diversity marked trial partial responders and progressors. Underlying causes for the observed repertoire differences were not defined, possibly disease activity or prior therapy. As was reported, newly diagnosed patients showed lower baseline TCR diversity than healthy donors did.

Sample: CD8+ T cells from blood, taken at baseline. The rearrangement joins TRBV6-1 to TRBJ1-1; D might be TRBD1 (5 bases). The receptor comes from a human donor with classical Hodgkin lymphoma. As DNA, the CDR3 is TGTGCCAGCGGATTCGACAGCATGAACACTGAAGCTTTCTTT. Translation: CASGFDSMNTEAFF.